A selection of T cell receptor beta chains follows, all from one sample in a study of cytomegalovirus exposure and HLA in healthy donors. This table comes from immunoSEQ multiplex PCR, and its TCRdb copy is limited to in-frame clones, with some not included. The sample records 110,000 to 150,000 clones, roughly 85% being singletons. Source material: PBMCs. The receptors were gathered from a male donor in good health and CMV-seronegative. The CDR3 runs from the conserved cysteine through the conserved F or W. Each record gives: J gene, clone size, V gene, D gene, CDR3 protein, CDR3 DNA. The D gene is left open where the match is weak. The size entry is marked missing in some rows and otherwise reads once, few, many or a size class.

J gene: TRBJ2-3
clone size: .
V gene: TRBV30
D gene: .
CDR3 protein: CAWIYSGPPAGTQYF
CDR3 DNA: TGTGCCTGGATCTATAGCGGACCACCGGCTGGTACGCAGTATTTT

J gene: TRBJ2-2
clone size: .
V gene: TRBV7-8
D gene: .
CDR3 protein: CASSPPGASPGELFF
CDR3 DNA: TGTGCCAGCAGTCCCCCAGGGGCGTCTCCCGGGGAGCTGTTTTTT

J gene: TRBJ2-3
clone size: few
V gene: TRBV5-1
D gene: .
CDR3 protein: CASSLDVGGTDTQYF
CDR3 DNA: TGCGCCAGCAGCTTGGACGTCGGGGGCACAGATACGCAGTATTTT

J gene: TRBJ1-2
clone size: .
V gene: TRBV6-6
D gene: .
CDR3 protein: CASSYVTVAGDGYTF
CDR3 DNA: TGTGCCAGCAGTTACGTAACGGTGGCAGGGGATGGCTACACCTTC

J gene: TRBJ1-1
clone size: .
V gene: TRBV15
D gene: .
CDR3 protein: CATSRAGWVGAFF
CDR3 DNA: TGTGCCACCAGCAGAGCAGGATGGGTTGGAGCTTTCTTT

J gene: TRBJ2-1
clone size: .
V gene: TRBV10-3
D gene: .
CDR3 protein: CAISPSYNEQFF
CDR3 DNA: TGTGCCATCAGTCCGTCCTACAATGAGCAGTTCTTC

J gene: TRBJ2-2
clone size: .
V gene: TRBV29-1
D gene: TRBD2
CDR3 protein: CSAQSSSGRFPGELFF
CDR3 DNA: TGCAGCGCCCAAAGTAGTAGCGGGAGGTTCCCCGGGGAGCTGTTTTTT

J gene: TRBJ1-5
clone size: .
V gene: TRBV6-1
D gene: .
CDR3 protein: CASTLSGGQPQHF
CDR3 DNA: TGTGCCAGCACCCTGAGCGGGGGGCAGCCCCAGCATTTT

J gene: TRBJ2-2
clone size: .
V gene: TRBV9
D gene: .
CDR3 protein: CASSPGVGSPRTGELFF
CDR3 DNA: TGTGCCAGCAGCCCGGGGGTGGGTTCTCCTAGGACCGGGGAGCTGTTTTTT

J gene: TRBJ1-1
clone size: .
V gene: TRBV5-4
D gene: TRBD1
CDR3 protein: CASSRDRGVLGAFF
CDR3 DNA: TGTGCCAGCAGTCGGGACAGGGGGGTATTAGGAGCTTTCTTT

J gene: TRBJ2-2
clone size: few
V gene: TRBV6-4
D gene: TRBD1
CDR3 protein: CASSTGEGDTGELFF
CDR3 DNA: TGTGCCAGCAGCACAGGGGAAGGGGACACCGGGGAGCTGTTTTTT

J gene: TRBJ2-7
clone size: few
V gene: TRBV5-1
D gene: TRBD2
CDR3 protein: CASTPTSGSNYEQYF
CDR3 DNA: TGCGCCAGCACCCCGACTAGCGGGAGTAACTACGAGCAGTACTTC

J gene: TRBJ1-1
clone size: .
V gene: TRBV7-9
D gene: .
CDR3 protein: CASSPQTQLRLNTEAFF
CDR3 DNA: TGTGCCAGCAGCCCACAAACACAGCTACGGTTGAACACTGAAGCTTTCTTT

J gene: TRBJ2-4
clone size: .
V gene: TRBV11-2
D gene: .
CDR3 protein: CASSLLRGAAKNIQYF
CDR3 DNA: TGTGCCAGCAGCTTACTCCGGGGGGCAGCCAAAAACATTCAGTACTTC

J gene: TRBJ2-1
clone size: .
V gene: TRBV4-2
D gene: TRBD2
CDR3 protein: CASSQPLAGGSSYNEQFF
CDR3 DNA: TGTGCCAGCAGCCAACCCTTAGCGGGGGGGAGCTCCTACAATGAGCAGTTCTTC

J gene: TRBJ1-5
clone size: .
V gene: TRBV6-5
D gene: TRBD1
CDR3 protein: CASSETGGGQPQHF
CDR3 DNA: TGTGCCAGCAGTGAGACAGGGGGCGGTCAGCCCCAGCATTTT

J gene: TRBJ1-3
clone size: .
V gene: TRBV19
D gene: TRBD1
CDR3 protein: CASSSLRTGAYGNTIYF
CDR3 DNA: TGTGCCAGTAGCAGTTTGAGGACAGGGGCTTACGGAAACACCATATATTTT

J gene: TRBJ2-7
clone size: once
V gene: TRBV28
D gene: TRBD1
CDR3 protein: CASSFEGQAVYEQYF
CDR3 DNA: TGTGCCAGCAGTTTTGAGGGACAGGCGGTCTACGAGCAGTACTTC

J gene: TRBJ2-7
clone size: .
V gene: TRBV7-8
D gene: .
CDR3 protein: CASSLEGRATYEQYF
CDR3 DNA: TGTGCCAGCAGCTTAGAGGGCAGGGCGACCTACGAGCAGTACTTC

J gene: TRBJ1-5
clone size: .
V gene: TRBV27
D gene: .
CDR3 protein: CASSLQGLGQPQHF
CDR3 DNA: TGTGCCAGCAGTTTACAGGGGCTCGGACAGCCCCAGCATTTT

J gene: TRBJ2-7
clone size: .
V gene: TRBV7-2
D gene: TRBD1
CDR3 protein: CASSLGDRESYEQYF
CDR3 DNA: TGTGCCAGCAGCTTAGGGGACAGGGAGTCCTACGAGCAGTACTTC

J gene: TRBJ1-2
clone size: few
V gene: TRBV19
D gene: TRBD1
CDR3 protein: CASSSGQGVRGYTF
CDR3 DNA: TGTGCCAGTAGTTCTGGACAGGGGGTACGAGGCTACACCTTC

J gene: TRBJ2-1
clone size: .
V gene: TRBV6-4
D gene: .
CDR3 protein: CASSESQGPYEQFF
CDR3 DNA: TGTGCCAGCAGTGAATCTCAGGGTCCTTATGAGCAGTTCTTC

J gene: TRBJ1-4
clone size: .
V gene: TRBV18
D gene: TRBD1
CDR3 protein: CASSLGTDEKLFF
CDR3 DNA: TGTGCCAGCTCACTCGGGACAGACGAAAAACTGTTTTTT

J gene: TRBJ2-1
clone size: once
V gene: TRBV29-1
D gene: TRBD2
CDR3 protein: CSVESSSGLTLYNEQFF
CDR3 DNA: TGCAGCGTTGAGTCTTCTAGCGGACTTACCCTCTACAATGAGCAGTTCTTC

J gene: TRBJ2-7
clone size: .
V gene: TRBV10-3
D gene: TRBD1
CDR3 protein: CAISRSFGTDYEQYF
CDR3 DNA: TGTGCCATCAGTCGCTCCTTCGGGACAGACTACGAGCAGTACTTC

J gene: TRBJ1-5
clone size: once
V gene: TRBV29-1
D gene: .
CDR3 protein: CSVQQGPNQPQHF
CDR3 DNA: TGCAGCGTCCAACAGGGCCCAAATCAGCCCCAGCATTTT

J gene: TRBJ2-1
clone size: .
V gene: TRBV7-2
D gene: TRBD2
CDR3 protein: CASSLRLAGGQTYNEQFF
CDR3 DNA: TGTGCCAGCAGCTTACGACTAGCGGGGGGGCAGACCTACAATGAGCAGTTCTTC

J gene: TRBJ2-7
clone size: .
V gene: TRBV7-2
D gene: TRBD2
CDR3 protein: CASSRDRTSSYEQYF
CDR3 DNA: TGTGCCAGCAGCCGTGATCGGACTAGCTCCTACGAGCAGTACTTC

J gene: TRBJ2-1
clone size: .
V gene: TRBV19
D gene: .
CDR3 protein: CASSPLLGIDEQFF
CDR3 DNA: TGTGCCAGTAGTCCCCTCCTCGGGATAGATGAGCAGTTCTTC

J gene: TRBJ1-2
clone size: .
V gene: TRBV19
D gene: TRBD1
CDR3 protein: CASSIDRGNGYTF
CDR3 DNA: TGTGCCAGTAGTATCGACAGGGGGAATGGCTACACCTTC

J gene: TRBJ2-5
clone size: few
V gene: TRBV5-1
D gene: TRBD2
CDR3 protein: CASSSGLAGDETQYF
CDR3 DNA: TGCGCCAGCAGTTCGGGACTAGCGGGGGATGAGACCCAGTACTTC

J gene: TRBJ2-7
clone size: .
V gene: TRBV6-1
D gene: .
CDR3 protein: CASRDLKGGEQYF
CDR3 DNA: TGTGCCAGCAGAGATTTAAAAGGGGGCGAGCAGTACTTC

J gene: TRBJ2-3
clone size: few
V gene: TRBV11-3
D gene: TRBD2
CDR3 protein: CASSLGLADSTDTQYF
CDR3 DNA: TGTGCCAGCAGCTTAGGCCTAGCGGATTCCACAGATACGCAGTATTTT

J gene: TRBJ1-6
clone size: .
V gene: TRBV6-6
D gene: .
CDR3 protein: CASSQQGVNSPLHF
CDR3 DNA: TGTGCCAGCAGTCAACAGGGAGTGAATTCACCCCTCCACTTT

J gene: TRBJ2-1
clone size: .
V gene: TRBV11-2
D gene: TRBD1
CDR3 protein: CASSLRGPGSQLDPEEQFF
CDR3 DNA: TGTGCCAGCAGCTTAAGGGGGCCGGGGTCTCAGCTGGACCCTGAAGAGCAGTTCTTC

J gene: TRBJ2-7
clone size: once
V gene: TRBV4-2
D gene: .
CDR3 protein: CASSQAGLYEQYF
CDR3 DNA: TGTGCCAGCAGCCAAGCTGGACTCTACGAGCAGTACTTC

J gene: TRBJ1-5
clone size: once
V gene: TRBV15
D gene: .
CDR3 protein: CATSSRQEDQPQHF
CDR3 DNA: TGTGCCACCAGCTCCCGACAGGAGGATCAGCCCCAGCATTTT

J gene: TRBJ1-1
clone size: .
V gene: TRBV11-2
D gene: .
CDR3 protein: CASSLGVRRELNTEAFF
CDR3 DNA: TGTGCCAGCAGCTTAGGAGTGAGGAGGGAACTGAACACTGAAGCTTTCTTT